The 25 T cell receptor beta chains reported below all come from one sample, sequenced in a study of CD8+CD57+ T cells in acquired aplastic anemia. The template for TCR beta VDJ and CDR3 sequence profiling was genomic DNA. TCRdb used MiXCR to reprocess the reads, holding one entry per CDR3 protein. Here the sample spans approximately 380,000 distinct CDR3 sequences, approximately 70% being singletons. The sequenced sample consisted of sorted CD4+, CD8+, or CD8+CD57+ T cells (not recorded which) from PBMCs. The receptors shown here come from a human donor in good health, serving as a control.

To note about this clonotype: Since no conserved phenylalanine or tryptophan closes the CDR3, a read error is the likely cause. The limits of the CDR3 on the DNA are not certain, so only TCRdb's listed CDR3 is given. The chain employs TRBV7-3 and TRBJ1-1; the table gives TRBD1 as D, unverified against the DNA. Per germline, CDR1 SGHTA and CDR2 FQGTGA. The CDR3 is made up of 13 amino acids, end residues included. The CDR3 sequence is CASSLSTGTVRAV.

This clonotype was found many times. The gene calls are TRBV7-2 and TRBJ2-1, with D tentatively TRBD2 (6 bases). The CDR3 loop spans 17 amino acids. Deletions cut 3 bases from V and 0 bases from J, with 15 bases between. The germline CDR1 and CDR2 sequences are SGHTA and FQGNSA. CDR3 amino acids: CASSFSSAGYSYNEQFF. CDR3 DNA sequence: TGTGCCAGCAGCTTCTCGTCGGCGGGGTACTCCTACAATGAGCAGTTCTTC.

The chain recombines TRBV2 with TRBJ2-7; TRBD2 might be the D (6 bases). The CDR3 consists of 14 residues. V was cut by 6 bases and J by 5 bases, with 17 bases left in between. Germline-derived CDR1 and CDR2 are SNHLY and FYNNEI. The CDR3 sequence: CASSWAGSNNEQYF. DNA for the CDR3: TGTGCCAGCAGCTGGGCCGGGAGCAACAACGAGCAGTACTTC.

This clonotype was seen at least ten times. The chain combines TRBV6-2 or TRBV6-3 with TRBJ1-2; 7 bases line up with TRBD1. Per germline, CDR1 MNHEY and CDR2 SVGEGT. The CDR3 has 15 residues. J gave up 5 bases and V 2 bases, and 8 bases lay outside the gene matches. For the CDR3, the DNA is TGTGCCAGCAGTTACCCGACAGGGCTATATTATGGCTACACCTTC. Residues: CASSYPTGLYYGYTF.

The chain carries TRBV7-9 and TRBJ2-7, with D tentatively TRBD1 (6 bases). Germline loops: CDR1 SEHNR, CDR2 FQNEAQ (reference sequence). The CDR3 is 15 residues long. Trimming cost V 2 bases and J 3 bases, with 14 bases left between them. CDR3 region: CASSLLGDKNYEQYF. The CDR3 bases are TGTGCCAGCAGCTTATTGGGGGACAAAAACTACGAGCAGTACTTC.

This clonotype came up many times. The chain couples TRBV5-5 to TRBJ2-7; possibly TRBD1 for D (5 bases). CDR3 length equals 15 residues. Germline CDR1 reads SGHKS; CDR2 reads YYEKEE (reference sequence). Trimming removed 1 base from V and 3 bases from J, with 14 bases in between. This CDR3 is CASSLQGTTFYEQYF. The CDR3 region has the DNA TGTGCCAGCAGCTTGCAGGGCACCACCTTCTACGAGCAGTACTTC.

As for this clonotype: This CDR3 is missing its conserved last phenylalanine or tryptophan, likely due to a read error. The DNA is left out, because the CDR3 cannot be placed on it with certainty; the CDR3 is given as TCRdb lists it. The chain joins TRBV9 to TRBJ2-1. The CDR3 is made up of 12 amino acids, end residues included. The germline V gene encodes CDR1 SGDLS and CDR2 YYNGEE. CDR3 loop: CASSRAYNEKFL.

The chain uses TRBV7-8 and TRBJ1-2, with D hard to call. V lost 4 bases to trimming and J lost 13 bases, with 25 bases between them. Germline V gene lookup returns CDR1 SGHVS and CDR2 FQNEAQ. The CDR3 consists of 15 residues. As DNA, the CDR3 is TGTGCCAGCAGCTCGTACAAGACCAACTATGACTACACCACCTTC. The encoded protein is CASSSYKTNYDYTTF.

The chain couples TRBV7-3 to TRBJ2-3; TRBD1 aligns across 8 bases. The germline CDR1 and CDR2 sequences are SGHTA and FQGTGA. This CDR3 is built from 15 residues. Unmatched junction bases numbered 5, after V lost 4 bases and J lost 2 bases. CDR3 coding DNA: TGTGCCAGCAGCTCGGGACAGGCAAACACAGATACGCAGTATTTT. Amino acid sequence: CASSSGQANTDTQYF.

This clonotype was detected ten times or more. The chain links TRBV5-1 to TRBJ1-4, with D hard to call. The germline V gene encodes CDR1 SGHRS and CDR2 YFSETQ. The ends were cut back, 4 bases at V and 13 bases at J, with 17 bases in the middle. CDR3 length equals 13 residues. The CDR3 DNA follows: TGCGCCAGCAGCGACCCGCCTGCCCTGCCACTGTTTTTT. Residues: CASSDPPALPLFF.

Remarks on this clonotype: The junction differs from germline at one of its ends, possibly a read error. The chain employs TRBV7-8 and TRBJ2-3; 7 bases map to TRBD2. The last part of the DNA fits TRBJ2-5 better; the J call may be wrong. Germline loops: CDR1 SGHVS, CDR2 FQNEAQ. This CDR3 has 16 amino acids. CDR3 sequence: CASSHQTSRQPSPQYF. CDR3 bases: TGCGCCAGCAGCCATCAGACTAGCAGGCAGCCCTCTCCCCAGTACTTC.

Concerning this clonotype: One end of the junction does not line up with germline, which may come from a read error. The V and J genes are TRBV13 and TRBJ1-5, with D perhaps TRBD1 (6 bases). Germline V gene lookup returns CDR1 PRHDT and CDR2 FYEKMQ (reference sequence). The CDR3 is 15 residues long. CDR3 nucleotide sequence: TGCGCCAGCGTTGTGACGACAGGCCCTGGCCAGCCCCAGCATTTT. It specifies CASVVTTGPGQPQHF.

The rearrangement joins TRBV7-2 to TRBJ1-3, with TRBD1 as a possible D gene (6 bases). This CDR3 has 16 residues. With 1 base removed from V and 12 bases from J, the gap between germline ends came to 22 bases. Per germline, CDR1 SGHTA and CDR2 FQGNSA. The CDR3 DNA follows: TGTGCCAGCAGCTTAGAGCGGGGGGGCCTTAGCTCCTACATATATTTT. This translates into CASSLERGGLSSYIYF.

The V and J genes are TRBV19 and TRBJ1-2, with a weak D call TRBD1 (6 bases). Between the trimmed V and J ends, which lost 5 bases and 0 bases, there was a span of 13 bases. The length of the CDR3 is 15 residues. Germline V gene sequence: CDR1 LNHDA, CDR2 SQIVND (reference sequence). CDR3 sequence: CASSSDTGTNYGYTF. CDR3 DNA: TGTGCCAGTAGTTCTGACACAGGGACTAACTATGGCTACACCTTC.

The chain is built from TRBV12-3 or TRBV12-4 and TRBJ2-2; possibly TRBD2 for D (6 bases). This CDR3 has 13 residues. The V end was cut by 6 bases, the J end by 9 bases, with 14 bases between. The CDR3 protein is CASRAWDSRELFF. For the CDR3, the DNA is TGTGCCAGCAGGGCCTGGGACTCGCGGGAGCTGTTTTTT.

This clonotype was detected once. This sequence joins TRBV11-3 and TRBJ1-4; no reliable D call. The CDR3 spans 17 residues. With 2 bases removed from V and 8 bases from J, the gap between germline ends came to 21 bases. Germline CDR1 is SGHNT and CDR2 is YENEEA. For the CDR3, the DNA is TGTGCCAGCAGCTTAAGGGAGCGGGCGGACCACCGCGAAAAACTGTTTTTT. Its protein product is CASSLRERADHREKLFF.

The chain combines TRBV7-2 with TRBJ1-3; D is unresolved. Germline V gives CDR1 SGHTA, CDR2 FQGNSA. V shed 3 bases and J shed 16 bases, with 22 bases lying between them. The CDR3 consists of 14 residues. The CDR3 DNA is TGTGCCAGCAGCTTGAGGTCAGGTGGTAACCCCCTGTATTTT. Amino acid sequence: CASSLRSGGNPLYF. Together with reference TRBV7-2 and TRBJ1-3, the CDR3 gives the full variable domain: GAGVSQSPSNKVTEKGKDVELRCDPISGHTALYWYRQSLGQGLEFLIYFQGNSAPDKSGLPSDRFSAERTGGSVSTLTIQRTQQEDSAVYLCASSLRSGGNPLYFGEGSWLTVV.

This chain joins TRBV7-3 and TRBJ2-7; no clear D. V dropped 6 bases and J dropped 0 bases, with 9 bases sitting between them. The CDR3 has 13 amino acids. CDR1 and CDR2 from the germline V gene are SGHTA and FQGTGA. The CDR3 loop reads CASRDGSSYEQYF. CDR3 bases: TGTGCCAGCAGGGACGGCTCCTCCTACGAGCAGTACTTC. The variable domain in full, with the rest retrieved from reference TRBV7-3 and TRBJ2-7, is GAGVSQTPSNKVTEKGKYVELRCDPISGHTALYWYRQSLGQGPEFLIYFQGTGAADDSGLPNDRFFAVRPEGSVSTLKIQRTERGDSAVYLCASRDGSSYEQYFGPGTRLTVT.

The chain employs TRBV20-1 and TRBJ1-6; 7 nucleotides align to TRBD1. With V trimmed by 1 base and J by 2 bases, 5 bases remained unmatched. Germline assignment: CDR1 DFQATT and CDR2 SNEGSKA (reference sequence). This CDR3 has 16 residues. The chain's CDR3 is CSARVRGGPYNSPLHF. In DNA form, the CDR3 reads TGCAGTGCTAGAGTACGAGGGGGCCCCTATAATTCACCCCTCCACTTT.

The CDR3 nucleotides read TGTGCCACCAGCAGCGACCGGATTGGGGCCAACGTCCTGACTTTC. It encodes CATSSDRIGANVLTF. This rearrangement joins TRBV15 to TRBJ2-6; D gene unclear. The V end was cut by 3 bases, the J end by 3 bases, with 9 bases between. The CDR3 runs to 15 residues. Germline V gene sequence: CDR1 LNHNV, CDR2 YYDKDF (reference sequence).

This clonotype was recorded at least ten times. The chain employs TRBV9 and TRBJ2-5, with a weak D call TRBD2 (5 bases). CDR3 length: 14 amino acids. Trimming pared 4 bases from V and 1 base from J, leaving 11 bases between. Looked up from germline, CDR1 is SGDLS and CDR2 is YYNGEE. The chain's CDR3 is CASSTGLGQETQYF. DNA of the CDR3: TGTGCCAGCAGCACCGGACTGGGCCAAGAGACCCAGTACTTC.

This clonotype was counted a single time. The chain carries TRBV7-2 and TRBJ1-1; TRBD1 aligns across 7 bases. The CDR3 is 15 amino acids. With 7 bases clipped from V and 14 bases from J, the junction kept 22 bases outside the gene matches. Germline loops: CDR1 SGHTA, CDR2 FQGNSA. The CDR3 DNA sequence: TGTGCCAGCACCCAAGACAGGGCAGGCAATCAGCCCCAGTTCTTT. Its protein product is CASTQDRAGNQPQFF.

This clonotype was observed a handful of times. The V call is TRBV7-2, the J call TRBJ2-7; a possible D gene is TRBD1 (6 bases). With 2 bases removed from V and 6 bases from J, the gap between germline ends came to 11 bases. From germline, CDR1 is SGHTA and CDR2 FQGNSA. The CDR3 totals 13 residues. The CDR3 reads CASSLSRGREQYF. The CDR3 nucleotides are TGTGCCAGCAGCTTATCCAGGGGTCGCGAGCAGTACTTC.

The rearrangement uses TRBV25-1 and TRBJ2-3; 10 nucleotides match TRBD2. J lost 4 bases, V lost 4 bases, and 8 bases had no gene match. This CDR3 is built from 16 residues. Germline CDR1 and CDR2: MGHDK and SYGVNS. CDR3 DNA sequence: TGTGCCAGCAGTGCCCTAGCGGGAGATAGAGCAGATACGCAGTATTTT. Its protein product is CASSALAGDRADTQYF.

Regarding this clonotype: Relative to the germline gene, one junction end is altered; a read error may explain this. The chain joins TRBV2 to TRBJ2-1; 7 bases line up with TRBD1. The CDR3 extends over 15 amino acids. Germline V gives CDR1 SNHLY, CDR2 FYNNEI. In nucleotides, the CDR3 is TGTGCCACCAGTGATTTGGCAGGGGGTGACGATGAGCAGTTCTTC. Translation gives CATSDLAGGDDEQFF.